The 28 T cell receptor beta chains reported below all come from one sample, sequenced in a study of T cell repertoires in ileal Crohn's disease. The assay was immunoSEQ multiplex PCR, and TCRdb's table has in-frame clones only and misses some. The sample comprises 25,000 to 30,000 clones, about 81% of which are singletons, and 4.5% to 6% rests with the top ten. Specimen: ileal tissue. The receptors stem from an adult with Crohn's disease.

The chain links TRBV9 to TRBJ1-2; the D gene is possibly TRBD1 (6 bases). V gave up 0 bases and J gave up 4 bases, with 19 bases separating them. Germline V CDR1 and CDR2: SGDLS, YYNGEE. The CDR3 spans 17 residues. CDR3 amino acids: CASSVDGTPPSGYGYTF. The CDR3 DNA follows: TGTGCCAGCAGCGTAGATGGGACACCACCATCGGGCTATGGCTACACCTTC.

This clone appeared a few times. The chain recombines TRBV6-6 with TRBJ1-1; a possible D gene is TRBD1 (6 bases). There are 14 residues in the CDR3. Trimming removed 6 bases at V and 1 base at J, with 12 bases between. The germline V gene encodes CDR1 MNHNY and CDR2 SVGAGI (reference sequence). In DNA form, the CDR3 reads TGTGCCAGCAGACAAAACAGGGAGAACACTGAAGCTTTCTTT. Translating gives CASRQNRENTEAFF.

The chain uses TRBV7-2 and TRBJ2-5; possible D gene TRBD2, 6 bases. CDR1 and CDR2 (germline): SGHTA, FQGNSA. The CDR3 extends over 14 amino acids. The V and J ends lost 1 base and 5 bases respectively, with 11 bases between them. The CDR3 loop reads CASSLGGRGETQYF. The CDR3 region has the DNA TGTGCCAGCAGCTTAGGGGGACGGGGGGAGACCCAGTACTTC.

This clone was detected once. Here the CDR3 DNA reads TGTGCCAGCAGTGAGACAGGGAACAGTGCCGGTAATGAAAAACTGTTTTTT. It yields the protein CASSETGNSAGNEKLFF. The V call is TRBV6-1, the J call TRBJ1-4, with TRBD1 matching 7 bases. The germline V gene encodes CDR1 MNHNS and CDR2 SASEGT. V shed 3 bases, J shed 4 bases, and the junction held 11 bases outside the gene matches. The length of the CDR3 is 17 residues.

J is TRBJ2-1 and V is TRBV4-1, with TRBD1 as a possible D gene (6 bases). V was clipped by 2 bases and J by 5 bases, with 7 bases between them. The V gene's germline CDR1 is MGHRA and CDR2 YSYEKL. The CDR3 consists of 13 residues. CDR3 nucleotide sequence: TGCGCCAGCAGCCAAAGACAGGACAATGAGCAGTTCTTC. Amino acids: CASSQRQDNEQFF.

This clone was recorded a few times. The CDR3 DNA reads TGTGCCAGCAGTTTTAGCGGGGAGCAGTTCTTC. As protein: CASSFSGEQFF. The chain is built from TRBV7-2 and TRBJ2-1; 7 nucleotides line up with TRBD2. V gave up 6 bases and J gave up 10 bases; unmatched junction bases: 3. CDR3 length: 11 amino acids. Germline CDR1 is SGHTA and CDR2 is FQGNSA.

CDR3 loop: CAISEFLEIGLSGANVLTF. Here the CDR3 DNA reads TGTGCCATCAGTGAGTTTTTGGAGATCGGCCTCTCTGGGGCCAACGTCCTGACTTTC. J is TRBJ2-6 and V is TRBV10-3; D unresolved. V lost 1 base and J 0 bases, leaving 16 bases between the germline ends. Germline V gives CDR1 ENHRY, CDR2 SYGVKD. CDR3 length: 19 residues.

The chain is built from TRBV4-3 and TRBJ2-6, with 11 bases that match TRBD1. This CDR3 contains 18 residues. With 0 bases clipped from V and 0 bases from J, the junction kept 1 base outside the gene matches. CDR1 and CDR2 from the germline V gene are LGHNA and YSLEER. The CDR3 spells CASSQDGTGGSGANVLTF. As DNA, the CDR3 is TGCGCCAGCAGCCAAGATGGGACAGGGGGCTCTGGGGCCAACGTCCTGACTTTC.

This rearrangement joins TRBV7-2 to TRBJ1-1, with 9 bases identical to TRBD1. This CDR3 spans 15 amino acids. Germline CDR1 and CDR2: SGHTA and FQGNSA. V lost 5 bases, J lost 3 bases, and 7 bases stayed unmatched. CDR3 sequence (DNA): TGTGCCAGCAGCACCACAGGGGGCTCATACACTGAAGCTTTCTTT. Its protein product is CASSTTGGSYTEAFF.

In nucleotides, the CDR3 is TGTGCCAGCAGCTCGGGACAGGGGAACACTGAAGCTTTCTTT. Translated, it gives CASSSGQGNTEAFF. The genes are TRBV13 and TRBJ1-1; 9 bases agree with TRBD1. This CDR3 is built from 14 residues. The germline CDR1 and CDR2 sequences are PRHDT and FYEKMQ (reference sequence). The J segment lost 1 base and the V segment lost 4 bases, leaving 1 base of the junction unmatched.

The chain couples TRBV6-1 to TRBJ2-5; a possible D gene is TRBD1 (5 bases). Germline loops: CDR1 MNHNS, CDR2 SASEGT. This CDR3 comprises 13 residues. Trimming stripped 8 bases from V and 2 bases from J, with 12 bases between. The DNA of the CDR3 is TGTGCCAGCGACAGTCAAGGGCAAGAGACCCAGTACTTC. Its translation is CASDSQGQETQYF.

V is TRBV5-4 and J is TRBJ1-2; 7 nucleotides agree with TRBD1. With 0 bases clipped from V and 6 bases from J, the junction kept 2 bases outside the gene matches. This CDR3 spans 13 amino acids. CDR1 and CDR2 (germline): SGHNT, YYREEE (reference sequence). In DNA form, the CDR3 reads TGTGCCAGCAGCTTGGACAGGGGCCATGGCTACACCTTC. Its protein product is CASSLDRGHGYTF.

The chain links TRBV5-4 to TRBJ2-7; D uncertain. Germline lookup yields CDR1 SGHNT and CDR2 YYREEE (reference sequence). V lost 2 bases to trimming and J lost 5 bases, with 5 bases between them. This CDR3 has 11 amino acids. CDR3 in DNA: TGTGCCAGCAGCTTACAAAACGAGCAGTACTTC. Its protein is CASSLQNEQYF.

This clone has only one observation. The CDR3 is CASNPGMNTEAFF. The DNA for the CDR3 is TGTGCCAGCAATCCAGGGATGAACACTGAAGCTTTCTTT. This rearrangement joins TRBV6-1 to TRBJ1-1, with D possibly matching TRBD1 (5 bases). This CDR3 comprises 13 residues. Germline V gives CDR1 MNHNS, CDR2 SASEGT. V gave up 7 bases and J gave up 0 bases, with 9 bases separating them.

This chain joins TRBV2 and TRBJ2-1; the match to TRBD1 covers 7 bases. Germline loops: CDR1 SNHLY, CDR2 FYNNEI. V was pared by 3 bases and J by 9 bases, with 5 bases of the junction left unmatched. The CDR3 is 13 residues long. The CDR3 spells CASSEGTVGEQFF. DNA for the CDR3: TGTGCCAGCAGTGAGGGGACAGTCGGTGAGCAGTTCTTC.

This chain joins TRBV4-3 and TRBJ2-6; weak D call: TRBD1 (6 bases). V lost 1 base and J 1 base, leaving 14 bases between the germline ends. The germline V gene has CDR1 LGHNA and CDR2 YSLEER. This CDR3 spans 18 amino acids. Here the CDR3 reads CASSQGEQGGSGANVLTF. CDR3 nucleotides: TGCGCCAGCAGCCAAGGTGAACAGGGTGGGTCTGGGGCCAACGTCCTGACTTTC.

The chain is built from TRBV5-1 and TRBJ1-4; a weak D match, TRBD1 (5 bases). In germline, CDR1 is SGHRS, CDR2 YFSETQ. Trimming took off 1 base at V and 0 bases at J, with 16 bases between the two ends. This CDR3 region has 18 residues. In DNA form, the CDR3 reads TGCGCCAGCAGCTTGTTAGGGGCTTTCACTGCAACTAATGAAAAACTGTTTTTT. Residues: CASSLLGAFTATNEKLFF.

This clone was counted a single time. V gene TRBV7-2 combines with J gene TRBJ1-2; 7 positions match TRBD1. CDR1 SGHTA and CDR2 FQGNSA come from the germline V gene. V trimming: 5 bases; J trimming: 3 bases; junction bases outside the gene matches: 12. The CDR3 is made up of 16 amino acids. This chain's CDR3 is CASSRPKQGSDYGYTF. The CDR3 DNA sequence: TGTGCCAGCAGCCGCCCTAAACAGGGGTCCGACTATGGCTACACCTTC.

The table lists this clone with a few counts. The V and J genes are TRBV11-1 and TRBJ2-6, with a weak D call TRBD1 (6 bases). Per the germline V gene, CDR1 is SGHAT and CDR2 is FQDESV (reference sequence). V lost 3 bases and J lost 0, with 9 bases in between. The CDR3 is 16 amino acids. This CDR3 is CASSFGQLSGANVLTF. CDR3 nucleotide sequence: TGTGCCAGCAGCTTTGGACAGCTCTCTGGGGCCAACGTCCTGACTTTC.

V usage is TRBV5-1 and J usage is TRBJ1-2; D is uncertain. From germline, CDR1 is SGHRS and CDR2 YFSETQ. The CDR3 runs to 15 residues. The V gene lost 3 bases and the J gene lost 3 bases, with 15 bases spanning the gap. The CDR3 here is CASSSEPFQDYGYTF. CDR3 bases: TGCGCCAGCAGCTCCGAGCCGTTTCAGGACTATGGCTACACCTTC.

The rearrangement links TRBV25-1 to TRBJ2-7; no definite D call. This CDR3 contains 13 residues. Looked up from germline, CDR1 is MGHDK and CDR2 is SYGVNS. V lost 4 bases and J 1 base, leaving 8 bases between the germline ends. CDR3 region: CASSGAVSYEQYF. The DNA of the CDR3 is TGTGCCAGCAGTGGGGCAGTGTCCTACGAGCAGTACTTC.

The chain has TRBV4-3 and TRBJ2-7; 11 bases match TRBD1. J lost 4 bases, V lost 0 bases, and 2 bases had no gene match. Germline-derived CDR1 and CDR2 are LGHNA and YSLEER. This CDR3 is 15 amino acids long. CDR3 protein: CASSQDGTGGYEQYF. The CDR3 region has the DNA TGCGCCAGCAGCCAAGATGGGACAGGGGGGTACGAGCAGTACTTC.

V and J are TRBV5-1 and TRBJ1-1; TRBD1 agrees at 7 bases. From germline, CDR1 is SGHRS and CDR2 YFSETQ. The CDR3 sequence is 15 residues long. With V trimmed by 1 base and J by 4 bases, 7 bases remained unmatched. The CDR3 DNA is TGCGCCAGCAGCTTGAGTGGGGGACAGAGCACTGAAGCTTTCTTT. Protein product: CASSLSGGQSTEAFF.

This clone has only a few counts. A read error may produce the germline difference seen at one junction end. The chain couples TRBV6-1 to TRBJ2-7, with TRBD2 matching over 11 bases. The CDR3 has 14 residues. Looked up from germline, CDR1 is MNHNS and CDR2 is SASEGT. For the CDR3, the DNA is TGTGCCAGCAGTGATGGGACTAGCGGAACCATTAAGGACTTC. Encoded protein: CASSDGTSGTIKDF.

V gene TRBV7-8 combines with J gene TRBJ2-7, with D possibly matching TRBD2 (6 bases). V was shortened by 5 bases and J by 0 bases, with 14 bases between the two germline ends. Germline CDR1 reads SGHVS; CDR2 reads FQNEAQ. The CDR3 spans 15 residues. The CDR3 is CASSPRGLVSYEQYF. CDR3 in DNA: TGTGCCAGCAGCCCGCGGGGACTTGTCTCCTACGAGCAGTACTTC. The full variable domain, rest sourced from reference TRBV7-8 and TRBJ2-7, is GAGVSQSPRYKVAKRGQDVALRCDPISGHVSLFWYQQALGQGPEFLTYFQNEAQLDKSGLPSDRFFAERPEGSVSTLKIQRTQQEDSAVYLCASSPRGLVSYEQYFGPGTRLTVT.

The chain links TRBV5-4 to TRBJ2-5; possible D gene TRBD2, 7 bases. Germline CDR1 SGHNT, CDR2 YYREEE (reference sequence). The CDR3 contains 16 residues. Trimming removed 0 bases from V and 1 base from J, with 13 bases in between. CDR3 sequence reads: CASSLGGGGSQETQYF. Written as DNA, the CDR3 is TGTGCCAGCAGCTTGGGGGGCGGGGGCTCCCAAGAGACCCAGTACTTC. The full variable domain, in which reference TRBV5-4 and TRBJ2-5 provide the parts outside the CDR3, is ETGVTQSPTHLIKTRGQQVTLRCSSQSGHNTVSWYQQALGQGPQFIFQYYREEENGRGNFPPRFSGLQFPNYSSELNVNALELDDSALYLCASSLGGGGSQETQYFGPGTRLLVL.

The chain employs TRBV27 and TRBJ2-3, with D unclear. CDR1 is MNHEY, CDR2 SMNVEV, per germline (reference sequence). The V end lost 3 bases, the J end lost 5 bases, and 9 bases lay between the germline ends. This CDR3 has 13 amino acids. The CDR3 loop is CASSFPEEDTQYF. The CDR3 nucleotides are TGTGCCAGCAGTTTCCCCGAGGAAGATACGCAGTATTTT.

The chain uses TRBV30 and TRBJ2-7, with D hard to call. Germline CDR1 and CDR2: GTSNPN and SVGIG (reference sequence). Trimming pared 2 bases from V and 3 bases from J, leaving 14 bases between. The CDR3 runs to 14 residues. CDR3 DNA sequence: TGTGCCTGGAGTCGGAAGACTCCTTTCTACGAGCAGTACTTC. Translation: CAWSRKTPFYEQYF.